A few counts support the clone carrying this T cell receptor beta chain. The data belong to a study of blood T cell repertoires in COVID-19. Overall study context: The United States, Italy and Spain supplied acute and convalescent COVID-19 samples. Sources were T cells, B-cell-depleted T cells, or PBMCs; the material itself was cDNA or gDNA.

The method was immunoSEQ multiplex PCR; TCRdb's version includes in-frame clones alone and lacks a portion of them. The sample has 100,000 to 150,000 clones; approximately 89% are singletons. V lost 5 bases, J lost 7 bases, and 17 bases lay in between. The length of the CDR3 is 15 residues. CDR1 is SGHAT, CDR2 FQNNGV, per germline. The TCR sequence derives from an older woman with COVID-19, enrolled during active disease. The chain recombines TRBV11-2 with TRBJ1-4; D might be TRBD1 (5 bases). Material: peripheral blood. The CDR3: CASSLAGGIREKLFF. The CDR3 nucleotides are TGTGCCAGCAGCCTAGCCGGGGGGATCCGTGAAAAACTGTTTTTT.